The source of this TCR beta chain is a study of T cell responses to AZD1222 COVID-19 vaccine. The repertoire was sequenced with immunoSEQ multiplex PCR; TCRdb's copy has only in-frame clones and lacks some. The table lists about 150,000 clones, 92% of them singletons, with about 3.7% in the top ten. This clone was counted between two and nine times. Its target is unknown. Study-level results: Regions 160-218 and 743-854 dominated among vaccine-associated CD4 TCRs spanning spike. Most donors were white British and more were female, and clonal diversity was possibly underestimated.

From germline, CDR1 is SGHDT and CDR2 YYEEEE. V dropped 3 bases and J dropped 11 bases, with 23 bases sitting between them. The CDR3 runs 15 residues. V gene TRBV5-6 combines with J gene TRBJ1-1; D may be TRBD1 (6 bases). The sequence was obtained from an adult in good health. The specimen comprised peripheral blood, sampled on day 0 of AZD1222 vaccination. CDR3 sequence reads: CASSSDRFESSSAFF. The CDR3, as DNA: TGTGCCAGCAGCTCCGACAGGTTTGAGAGTTCGTCGGCTTTCTTT.